These 10 T cell receptor beta chains share one sample of origin, sequenced in a study of early T cells in non-severe SARS-CoV-2 infection. MiXCR, applied by TCRdb to the 5' RACE reads, yields one record per CDR3 protein. This sample has roughly 54,000 distinct CDR3 sequences, with roughly 8% found just once. The sample consisted of whole blood, taken at baseline. These receptors all come from an adult who was a healthcare worker with PCR-confirmed SARS-CoV-2 infection or an uninfected control (not recorded which).

This clonotype was found a few times. The chain joins TRBV5-8 to TRBJ2-4, with 9 bases fitting TRBD1. Germline values: CDR1 SGHTS, CDR2 YDEGEE. J was trimmed by 1 base and V by 0 bases; bases with no gene match: 5. This CDR3 has 17 amino acids. CDR3 coding DNA: TGTGCCAGCAGCTTGGTGCGGACAGGGGCTGCCAAAAACATTCAGTACTTC. Residues: CASSLVRTGAAKNIQYF.

This clonotype appeared a few times. J is TRBJ1-5 and V is TRBV20-1; TRBD1 is a possible D gene (5 bases). Between the trimmed V and J ends, which lost 1 base and 3 bases, there was a span of 13 bases. CDR1 is DFQATT, CDR2 SNEGSKA, per germline (reference sequence). The CDR3 covers 15 residues. CDR3 loop: CSARVQEEDNQPQHF. Written as DNA, the CDR3 is TGCAGTGCTAGAGTACAGGAGGAGGACAATCAGCCCCAGCATTTT.

J is TRBJ2-7 and V is TRBV20-1; 11 bases are shared with TRBD2. J lost 3 bases, V lost 5 bases, and 3 bases had no gene match. This CDR3 region has 13 residues. Germline CDR1 and CDR2: DFQATT and SNEGSKA (reference sequence). As DNA, the CDR3 is TGCAGTGCTCTGGGACTAGCGGACTACGAGCAGTACTTC. Encoded protein: CSALGLADYEQYF.

This clonotype was observed at least ten times. The rearrangement joins TRBV25-1 to TRBJ1-5; D remains unclear. V gave up 8 bases and J gave up 2 bases, with 7 bases separating them. Per the germline V gene, CDR1 is MGHDK and CDR2 is SYGVNS. The CDR3 contains 12 residues. This CDR3 is CASQSGNQPQHF. The CDR3 bases are TGTGCCAGCCAATCGGGCAATCAGCCCCAGCATTTT.

Points on this clonotype: An end of the junction differs from the germline gene, which may be a read error. This chain connects TRBV12-3 or TRBV12-4 to TRBJ1-1, with TRBD1 matching over 8 bases. The length of the CDR3 is 17 residues. The CDR3 DNA follows: TGTGCCAACAGTTTTCGGGCAGGGGGCTGGGAGAACACTGAAGCTTTCTTT. It codes for CANSFRAGGWENTEAFF.

This chain connects TRBV4-1 to TRBJ1-1; tentatively, D is TRBD1 (5 bases). Trimming took off 2 bases at V and 1 base at J, with 11 bases between the two ends. The CDR3 covers 15 residues. Looked up from germline, CDR1 is MGHRA and CDR2 is YSYEKL. The CDR3 DNA sequence: TGCGCCAGCAGCCAACCTGGAACAGGGAACACTGAAGCTTTCTTT. It is translated as CASSQPGTGNTEAFF.

V usage is TRBV12-5 and J usage is TRBJ2-1; D tentatively fits TRBD1 or TRBD2 (6 bases each). The CDR3 consists of 16 residues. V was shortened by 1 base and J by 6 bases, with 16 bases between the two germline ends. CDR1 and CDR2 from the germline V gene are LGHNT and FRNRAP. The CDR3 sequence is CASGLAFGGLGNEQFF. The CDR3, as DNA: TGTGCTAGTGGTTTGGCCTTTGGGGGGCTCGGCAATGAGCAGTTCTTC.

This clonotype showed up just a few times. V is TRBV25-1 and J is TRBJ2-3; D is uncertain. The CDR3 length is 14 residues. V lost 7 bases, J lost 5 bases, and 16 bases lay in between. Germline V lookup: CDR1 MGHDK, CDR2 SYGVNS. The CDR3 nucleotides are TGTGCCAGCACCCACAGTCGATTCCGAGATACGCAGTATTTT. Its protein is CASTHSRFRDTQYF.

This clonotype has more than one count but fewer than ten. The gene calls are TRBV2 and TRBJ1-3, with D possibly matching TRBD1 (5 bases). From germline, CDR1 is SNHLY and CDR2 FYNNEI. The CDR3 contains 17 residues. With 8 bases removed from V and 1 base from J, the gap between germline ends came to 21 bases. The CDR3 is CASSGGGTLRSGNTIYF. Written as DNA, the CDR3 is TGTGCCAGCTCGGGTGGCGGGACTTTAAGGTCTGGAAACACCATATATTTT.

Many counts were recorded for this clonotype. The J gene is TRBJ2-4, the V gene TRBV19; the D call may be TRBD1 or TRBD2 (5 bases each). Germline CDR1 LNHDA, CDR2 SQIVND (reference sequence). The CDR3 is 16 amino acids. Between the trimmed V and J ends, which lost 3 bases and 0 bases, there was a span of 12 bases. Written as DNA, the CDR3 is TGTGCCAGTAGTATTGGGACGGAGATAGCCAAAAACATTCAGTACTTC. Translation: CASSIGTEIAKNIQYF.